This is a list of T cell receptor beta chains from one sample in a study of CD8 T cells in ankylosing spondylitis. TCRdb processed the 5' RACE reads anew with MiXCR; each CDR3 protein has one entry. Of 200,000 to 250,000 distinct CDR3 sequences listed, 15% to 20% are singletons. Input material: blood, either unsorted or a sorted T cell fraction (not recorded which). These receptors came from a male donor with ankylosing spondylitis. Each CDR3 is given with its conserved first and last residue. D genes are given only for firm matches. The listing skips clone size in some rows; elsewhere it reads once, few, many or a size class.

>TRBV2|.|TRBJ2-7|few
TGTGCCAGCAGTGAAGGGCCTGGGGGACATCCCTACGAGCAGTACTTC
CASSEGPGGHPYEQYF
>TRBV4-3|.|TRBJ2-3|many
TGCGCCAGCAGCCAAGATGGGTACCACACAGATACGCAGTATTTT
CASSQDGYHTDTQYF
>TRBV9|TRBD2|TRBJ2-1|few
TGTGCCAGCAGCGTAGAACTAGCGGGAGGTGAGCAGTTCTTC
CASSVELAGGEQFF
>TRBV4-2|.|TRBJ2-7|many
TGTGCCAGCAGCCAAGATATAGGTTCTAACGAGCAGTACTTC
CASSQDIGSNEQYF
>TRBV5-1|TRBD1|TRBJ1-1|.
TGCGCCAGCAGCTTGGTGGGGGACAGGGGGGTTGAAGCTTTCTTT
CASSLVGDRGVEAFF
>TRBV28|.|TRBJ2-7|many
TGTGCCAGCAGCCCCAGCTCCTACGAGCAGTACTTC
CASSPSSYEQYF
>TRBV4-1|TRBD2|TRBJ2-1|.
TGCGCCAGCAGTCCCACTAGCGGGAAGGTGAGCTCCTACAATGAGCAGTTCTTC
CASSPTSGKVSSYNEQFF
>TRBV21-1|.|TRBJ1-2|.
TGTGCCAGCAGCATTGGGAGCAGCCACTATGGCTACACCTTC
CASSIGSSHYGYTF
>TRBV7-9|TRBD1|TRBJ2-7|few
TGTGCCAGCAGTCTACCGGGACAGGGGGGAGAGCAGTACTTC
CASSLPGQGGEQYF
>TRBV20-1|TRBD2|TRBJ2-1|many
TGCAGTGCTAGAGATCTACAATTCCGCGGGAGTGGAGATGAGCAGTTCTTC
CSARDLQFRGSGDEQFF
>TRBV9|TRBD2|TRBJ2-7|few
TGTGCCAGCAGCGTAGAAACTAGCGCCTACGAGCAGTACTTC
CASSVETSAYEQYF
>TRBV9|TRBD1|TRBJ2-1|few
TGTGCCAGCAGCGTGACAGGGACGCCCAGTGAGCAGTTCTTC
CASSVTGTPSEQFF
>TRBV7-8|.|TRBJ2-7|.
TGTGCCAGCAGCTGGGAGGTTTCGTACGAGCAGTACTTC
CASSWEVSYEQYF
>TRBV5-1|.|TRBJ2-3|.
TGCGCCAGCAGCTCGACGGTGGGGGGGCACACATGGGATACGCAGTATTTT
CASSSTVGGHTWDTQYF
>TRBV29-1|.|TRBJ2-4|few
TGCAGCGTTGCCACAGGGGAGGCGATAAACATTCAGTACTTC
CSVATGEAINIQYF
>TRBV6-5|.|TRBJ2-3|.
TGTGCCAGCAGTTACTCAGGGACTAGCACAGATACGCAGTATTTT
CASSYSGTSTDTQYF
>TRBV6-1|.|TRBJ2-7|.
TGTGCCAGCAGCCCGGGGCGAGATCGATCCTACGAGCAGTACTTC
CASSPGRDRSYEQYF
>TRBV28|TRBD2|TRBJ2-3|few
TGTGCCAGCAGTTTATCGGAGGGAGGGGCAGATACGCAGTATTTT
CASSLSEGGADTQYF
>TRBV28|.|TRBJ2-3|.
TGTGCCAGCAGTTTAGCGGAGGGGACAGATACGCAGTATTTT
CASSLAEGTDTQYF
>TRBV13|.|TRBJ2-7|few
TGTGCCAGCAGCTTAGATGAAACTGGGGATTACGAGCAGTACTTC
CASSLDETGDYEQYF
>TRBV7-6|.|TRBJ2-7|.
TGTGCCAGCAGCTTAGACGGGCGGGACGGGAGCTCCTACGAGCAGTACTTC
CASSLDGRDGSSYEQYF
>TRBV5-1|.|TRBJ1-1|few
TGCGCCAGCAGCTTTCGGGGGGATCCTAACACTGAAGCTTTCTTT
CASSFRGDPNTEAFF
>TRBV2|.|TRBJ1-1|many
TGTGCCAGCAGTGAGGTGGCGGGGTCGAACACTGAAGCTTTCTTT
CASSEVAGSNTEAFF
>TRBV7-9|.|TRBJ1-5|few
TGTGCCAGCATCACATTTAATCAGCCCCAGCATTTT
CASITFNQPQHF
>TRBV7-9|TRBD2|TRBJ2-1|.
TGTGCCTCAGCATTGGGGGGGTGGGTTGAGCAGTTCTTC
CASALGGWVEQFF
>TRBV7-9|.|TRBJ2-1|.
TGTGCCAGCAGCCCGTCCGGGGGGCGGAATGAGCAGTTCTTC
CASSPSGGRNEQFF
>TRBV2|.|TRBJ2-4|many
TGTGCCAGCAGTGATACGCACGGGGGAAACATTCAGTACTTC
CASSDTHGGNIQYF
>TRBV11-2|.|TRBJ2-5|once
TGTGCCAGCAGCCCCCGCCCGGGGCTAGAAGAGACCCAGTACTTC
CASSPRPGLEETQYF
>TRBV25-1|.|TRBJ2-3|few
TGTGCCAGCAGTGAATCGGGCGGGGGCACAGATACGCAGTATTTT
CASSESGGGTDTQYF
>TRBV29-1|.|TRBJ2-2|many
TGCAGCGTTGCTCCTACAGGGAACACCGGGGAGCTGTTTTTT
CSVAPTGNTGELFF
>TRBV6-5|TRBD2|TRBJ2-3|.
TGTGCCAGCAGTTACTACCGCGGTGGGGGGGGAGATACGCAGTATTTT
CASSYYRGGGGDTQYF
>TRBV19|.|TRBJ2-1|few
TGTGCCAGTAGTATGGACAGATACAATGAGCAGTTCTTC
CASSMDRYNEQFF
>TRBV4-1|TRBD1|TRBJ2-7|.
TGCGCCAGCAGCCGAATTCCGGGACAGGGGTCCTACGAGCAGTACTTC
CASSRIPGQGSYEQYF
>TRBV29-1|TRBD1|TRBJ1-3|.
TGCAGCGTTGAAGCCCGGACAGGATTGGCCACCATATATTTT
CSVEARTGLATIYF
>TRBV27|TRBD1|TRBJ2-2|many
TGTGCCAGCAGTTTAAGGGGGCTCACCGGGGAGCTGTTTTTT
CASSLRGLTGELFF
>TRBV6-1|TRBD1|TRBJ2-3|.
TGTGCCAGCAGTCCGGACAGGGGATTCATGAGTACGCAGTATTTT
CASSPDRGFMSTQYF
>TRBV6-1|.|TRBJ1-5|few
TGTGCCAGCAGTGAAAGGGCAGAAAGCCCCAATCAGCCCCAGCATTTT
CASSERAESPNQPQHF
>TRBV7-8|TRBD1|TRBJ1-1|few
TGTGCCAGCAGCTTACTGACAGGGGGCGCGGCTGAAGCTTTCTTT
CASSLLTGGAAEAFF
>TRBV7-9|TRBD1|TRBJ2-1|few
TGTGCCAGCAGCTTAGCGCAGGGGGCCTACAATGAGCAGTTCTTC
CASSLAQGAYNEQFF
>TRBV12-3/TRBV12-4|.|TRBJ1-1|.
TGTGCCAGCAGTTTCGCATCGCACACTGAAGCTTTCTTT
CASSFASHTEAFF
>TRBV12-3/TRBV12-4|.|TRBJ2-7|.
TGTGCCAGCAGCAACGATAGAGGCTACGAGCAGTACTTC
CASSNDRGYEQYF
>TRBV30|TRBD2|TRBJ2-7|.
TGTGCCTGGAGTGACGGGACTAGCGGGGGGAACGAGCAGTACTTC
CAWSDGTSGGNEQYF
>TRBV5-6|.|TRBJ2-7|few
TGTGCCAGCAGCGGTTACATGGGGCCAAGGGAGCAGTACTTC
CASSGYMGPREQYF